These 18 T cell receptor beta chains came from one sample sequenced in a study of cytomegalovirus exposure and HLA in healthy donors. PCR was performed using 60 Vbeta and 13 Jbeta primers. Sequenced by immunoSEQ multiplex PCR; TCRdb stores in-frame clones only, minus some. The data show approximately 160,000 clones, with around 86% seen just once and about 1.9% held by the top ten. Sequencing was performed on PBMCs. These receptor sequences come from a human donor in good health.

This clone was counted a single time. CDR3 protein: CAISESSFGGGVYEQYF. DNA of the CDR3: TGTGCCATCAGTGAGTCGTCGTTTGGCGGGGGGGTTTACGAGCAGTACTTC. V gene TRBV10-3 combines with J gene TRBJ2-7; TRBD2 matches at 9 bases. Trimming removed 0 bases from V and 4 bases from J; junction bases left unmatched: 10. Germline loops: CDR1 ENHRY, CDR2 SYGVKD. This CDR3 comprises 17 residues.

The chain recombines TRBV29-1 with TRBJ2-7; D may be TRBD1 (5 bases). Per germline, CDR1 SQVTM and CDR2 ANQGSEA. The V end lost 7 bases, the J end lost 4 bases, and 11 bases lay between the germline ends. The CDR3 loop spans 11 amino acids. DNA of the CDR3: TGCAGCGCAACAGGAGCTTACGAGCAGTACTTC. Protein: CSATGAYEQYF.

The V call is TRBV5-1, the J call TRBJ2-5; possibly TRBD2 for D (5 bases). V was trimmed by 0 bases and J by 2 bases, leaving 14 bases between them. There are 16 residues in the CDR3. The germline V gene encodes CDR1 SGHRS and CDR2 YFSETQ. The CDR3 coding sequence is TGCGCCAGCAGCTTGGAGGCTAGCCGATCACAAGAGACCCAGTACTTC. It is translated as CASSLEASRSQETQYF.

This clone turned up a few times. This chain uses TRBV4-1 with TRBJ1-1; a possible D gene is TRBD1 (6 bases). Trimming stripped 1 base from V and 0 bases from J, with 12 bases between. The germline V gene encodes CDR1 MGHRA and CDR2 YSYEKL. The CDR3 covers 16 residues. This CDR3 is CASSQVPGGLNTEAFF. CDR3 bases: TGCGCCAGCAGCCAAGTCCCCGGGGGGCTGAACACTGAAGCTTTCTTT.

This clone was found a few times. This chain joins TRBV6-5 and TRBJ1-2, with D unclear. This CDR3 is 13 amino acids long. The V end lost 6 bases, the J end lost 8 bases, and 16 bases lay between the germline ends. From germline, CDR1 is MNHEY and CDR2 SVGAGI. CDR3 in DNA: TGTGCCAGCAGCAACCATCGCAATCAGGGCTACACCTTC. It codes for CASSNHRNQGYTF.

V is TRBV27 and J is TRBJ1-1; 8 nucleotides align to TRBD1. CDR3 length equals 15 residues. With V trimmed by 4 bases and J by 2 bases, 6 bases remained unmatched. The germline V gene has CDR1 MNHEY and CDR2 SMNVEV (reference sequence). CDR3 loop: CASSSSTGGNTEAFF. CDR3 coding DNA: TGTGCCAGCAGTTCGTCAACAGGGGGAAACACTGAAGCTTTCTTT.

CDR3 region: CASRGPMGQDNEKLFF. CDR3 DNA: TGCGCCAGCAGAGGCCCAATGGGACAGGATAATGAAAAACTGTTTTTT. The V and J genes are TRBV10-2 and TRBJ1-4; 8 bases match TRBD1. Germline loops: CDR1 WSHSY, CDR2 SAAADI. After removal of 6 bases from V and 4 bases from J, the junction contained 10 bases not matched to a gene. CDR3 length: 16 residues.

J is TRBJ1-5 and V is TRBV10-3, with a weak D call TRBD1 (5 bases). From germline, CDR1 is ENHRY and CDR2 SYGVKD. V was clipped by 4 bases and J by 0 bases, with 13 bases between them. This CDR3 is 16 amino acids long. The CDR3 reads CAISGGGAYSNQPQHF. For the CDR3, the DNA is TGTGCCATCAGTGGCGGGGGAGCATATAGCAATCAGCCCCAGCATTTT.

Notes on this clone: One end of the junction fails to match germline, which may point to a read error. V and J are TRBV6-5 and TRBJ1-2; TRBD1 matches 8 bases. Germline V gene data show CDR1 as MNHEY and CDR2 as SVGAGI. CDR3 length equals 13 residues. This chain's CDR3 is CASSTGQGYGYPF. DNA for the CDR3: TGTGCCAGCAGTACCGGACAGGGCTATGGCTACCCCTTC.

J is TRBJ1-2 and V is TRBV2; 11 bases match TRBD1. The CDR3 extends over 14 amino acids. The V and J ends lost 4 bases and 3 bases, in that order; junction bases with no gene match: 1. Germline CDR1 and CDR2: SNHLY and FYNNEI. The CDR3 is CASSGGQGDYGYTF. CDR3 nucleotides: TGTGCCAGCAGTGGGGGACAGGGGGACTATGGCTACACCTTC.

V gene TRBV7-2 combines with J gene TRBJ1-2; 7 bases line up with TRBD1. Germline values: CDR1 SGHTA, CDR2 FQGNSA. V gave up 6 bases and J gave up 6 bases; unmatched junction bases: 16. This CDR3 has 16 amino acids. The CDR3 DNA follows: TGTGCCAGCAGTCCCGCACCTAGACAGGGACTTGATGGCTACACCTTC. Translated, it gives CASSPAPRQGLDGYTF.

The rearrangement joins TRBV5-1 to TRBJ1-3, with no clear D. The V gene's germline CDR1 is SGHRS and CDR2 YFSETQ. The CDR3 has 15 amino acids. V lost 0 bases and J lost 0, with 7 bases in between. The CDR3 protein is CASSLGPSSGNTIYF. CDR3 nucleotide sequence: TGCGCCAGCAGCTTGGGTCCCAGCTCTGGAAACACCATATATTTT. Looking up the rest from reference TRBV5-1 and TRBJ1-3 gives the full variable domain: KAGVTQTPRYLIKTRGQQVTLSCSPISGHRSVSWYQQTPGQGLQFLFEYFSETQRNKGNFPGRFSGRQFSNSRSEMNVSTLELGDSALYLCASSLGPSSGNTIYFGEGSWLTVV.

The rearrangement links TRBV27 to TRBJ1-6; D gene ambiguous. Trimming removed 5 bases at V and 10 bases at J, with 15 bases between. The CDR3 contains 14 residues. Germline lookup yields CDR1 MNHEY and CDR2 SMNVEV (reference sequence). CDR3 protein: CASSPWEGGSPLHF. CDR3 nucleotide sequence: TGTGCCAGCAGTCCTTGGGAGGGAGGGTCACCCCTCCACTTT.

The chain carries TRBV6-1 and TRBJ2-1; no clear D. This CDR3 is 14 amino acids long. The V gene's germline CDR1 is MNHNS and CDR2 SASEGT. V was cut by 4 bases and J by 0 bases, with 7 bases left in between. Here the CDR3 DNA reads TGTGCCAGCAGTGTTCTGAGCTCCTACAATGAGCAGTTCTTC. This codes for CASSVLSSYNEQFF.

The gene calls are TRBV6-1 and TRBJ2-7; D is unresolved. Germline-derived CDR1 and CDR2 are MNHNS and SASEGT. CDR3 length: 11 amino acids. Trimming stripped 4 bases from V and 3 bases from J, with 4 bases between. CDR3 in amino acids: CASSARYEQYF. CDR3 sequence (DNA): TGTGCCAGCAGTGCTCGCTACGAGCAGTACTTC.

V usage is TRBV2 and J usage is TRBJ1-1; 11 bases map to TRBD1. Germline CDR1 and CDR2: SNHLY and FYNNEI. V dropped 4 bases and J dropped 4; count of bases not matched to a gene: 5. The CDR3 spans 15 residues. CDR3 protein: CASSGTGGLGTEAFF. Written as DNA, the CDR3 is TGTGCCAGCAGTGGGACAGGGGGCCTTGGCACTGAAGCTTTCTTT.

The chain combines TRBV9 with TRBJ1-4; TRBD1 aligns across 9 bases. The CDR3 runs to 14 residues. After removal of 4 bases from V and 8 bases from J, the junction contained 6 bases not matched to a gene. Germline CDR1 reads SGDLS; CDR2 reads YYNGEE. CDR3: CASSYGDREEKLFF. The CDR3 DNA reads TGTGCCAGCAGCTACGGGGACAGGGAGGAAAAACTGTTTTTT. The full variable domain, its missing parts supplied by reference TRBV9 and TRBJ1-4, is DSGVTQTPKHLITATGQRVTLRCSPRSGDLSVYWYQQSLDQGLQFLIQYYNGEERAKGNILERFSAQQFPDLHSELNLSSLELGDSALYFCASSYGDREEKLFFGSGTQLSVL.

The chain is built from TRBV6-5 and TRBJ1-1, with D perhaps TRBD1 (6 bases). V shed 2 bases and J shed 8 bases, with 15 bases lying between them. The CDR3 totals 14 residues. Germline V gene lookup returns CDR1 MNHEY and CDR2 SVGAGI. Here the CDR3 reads CASSYHATGSEAFF. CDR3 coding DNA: TGTGCCAGCAGTTACCATGCGACAGGCTCGGAAGCTTTCTTT.